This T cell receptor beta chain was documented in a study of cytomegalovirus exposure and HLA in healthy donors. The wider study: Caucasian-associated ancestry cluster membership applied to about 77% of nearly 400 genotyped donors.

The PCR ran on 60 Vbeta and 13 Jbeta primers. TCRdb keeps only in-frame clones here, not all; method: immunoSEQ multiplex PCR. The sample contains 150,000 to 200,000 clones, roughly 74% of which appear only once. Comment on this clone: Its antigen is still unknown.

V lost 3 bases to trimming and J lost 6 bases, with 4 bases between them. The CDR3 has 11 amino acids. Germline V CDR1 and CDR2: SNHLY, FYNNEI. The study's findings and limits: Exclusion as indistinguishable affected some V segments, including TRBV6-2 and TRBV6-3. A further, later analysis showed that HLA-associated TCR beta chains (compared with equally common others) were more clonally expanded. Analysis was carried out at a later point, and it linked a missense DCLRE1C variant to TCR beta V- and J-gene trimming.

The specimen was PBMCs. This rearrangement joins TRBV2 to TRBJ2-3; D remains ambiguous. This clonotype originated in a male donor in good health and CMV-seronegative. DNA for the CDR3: TGTGCCAGCAGTGAGCAGGATACGCAGTATTTT. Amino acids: CASSEQDTQYF.